This T cell receptor beta chain appears in the sequencing data of a study of cytomegalovirus exposure and HLA in healthy donors. PCR amplification relied on 60 Vbeta primers (plus 13 Jbeta primers). Some clones are missing from TCRdb's copy, which holds only in-frame ones; the method was immunoSEQ multiplex PCR. The table records 100,000 to 120,000 clones, more than 65% of them present only once. Germline CDR1 reads SGHDT; CDR2 reads YYEEEE. CDR3 length: 18 amino acids. The ends were cut back, 4 bases at V and 0 bases at J, with 22 bases in the middle. This clone was found once. The specimen was PBMCs. This receptor was identified in a man aged 40-49 years in good health and CMV-seropositive. The genes are TRBV5-6 and TRBJ2-5; D is possibly TRBD1 (5 bases). The CDR3 spells CASSLPGWAGKDQETQYF. The CDR3 DNA reads TGTGCCAGCAGCCTCCCAGGATGGGCAGGGAAGGACCAAGAGACCCAGTACTTC.